This T cell receptor beta chain is from a study of shared clonotypes between healthy human individuals. TCRdb keeps only in-frame clones here, not all; method: immunoSEQ multiplex PCR. The repertoire holds 2 million to 3 million clones, with roughly 93% as singletons. This CDR3 has 14 residues. Trimming pared 0 bases from V and 8 bases from J, leaving 13 bases between. Germline CDR1 is MGHRA and CDR2 is YSYEKL. Worth noting for this clone: Its antigen is currently unknown.

Notes on the study in general: All-four-donor shared clonotypes had higher generation probabilities than non-shared clonotypes did. Generally, naive subsets came out with larger estimated richness than memory subsets.

This receptor was obtained from a young man in good health. Some clones in this sample may be carry-over from other donors' samples. The rearrangement links TRBV4-1 to TRBJ1-2; D is uncertain. The specimen was naive CD4+ T cells from PBMCs. Subset meaning: CD45RA+ positively selected. CDR3 DNA: TGCGCCAGCAGCCAAGATCGGACGGGAAGGGGCTACACCTTC. It translates to CASSQDRTGRGYTF.